The 8 T cell receptor beta chains below were found in one sample sequenced in a study of T cell responses to AZD1222 COVID-19 vaccine. The repertoire was sequenced with immunoSEQ multiplex PCR; TCRdb's copy has only in-frame clones and lacks some. The repertoire consists of fewer than 300,000 clones, with more than 85% occurring once and the leading ten covering 0.55%. Sequenced here: peripheral blood, sampled on day 0 of AZD1222 vaccination. All receptors come from an adult in good health.

This chain joins TRBV27 and TRBJ2-1; TRBD2 matches 8 bases. Trimming removed 7 bases from V and 16 bases from J; junction bases left unmatched: 15. CDR1 and CDR2 (germline): MNHEY, SMNVEV (reference sequence). This CDR3 spans 13 amino acids. The CDR3, as DNA: TGTGCCAGCACCGGGTGGGCGGGAGGCCGCATCTTCTTC. Amino acids: CASTGWAGGRIFF.

This chain links TRBV7-2 with TRBJ1-2; 8 nucleotides agree with TRBD1. Germline CDR1 is SGHTA and CDR2 is FQGNSA. This CDR3 is 13 amino acids long. Trimming removed 5 bases from V and 7 bases from J; junction bases left unmatched: 6. CDR3 bases: TGTGCCAGCAGCCTACAGGGGGGAGGTGGCTACACCTTC. Translating it yields CASSLQGGGGYTF.

V is TRBV2 and J is TRBJ1-3; 7 nucleotides agree with TRBD1. Germline V gene lookup returns CDR1 SNHLY and CDR2 FYNNEI. The V gene end was trimmed by 8 bases and the J gene end by 0 bases; junction bases not matched to a gene: 10. The CDR3 runs to 16 residues. The CDR3 protein is CASSNRGSISGNTIYF. The CDR3 DNA reads TGTGCCAGCTCCAACAGGGGTTCAATCTCTGGAAACACCATATATTTT.

In its sample, this clone was seen once. The J gene is TRBJ1-5, the V gene TRBV28; D is possibly TRBD1 (5 bases). The V gene lost 6 bases and the J gene lost 11 bases, with 11 bases spanning the gap. The CDR3 is 11 residues long. Germline V gene lookup returns CDR1 MDHEN and CDR2 SYDVKM. In nucleotides, the CDR3 is TGTGCCAGCAGCCGGGGCTTGGCCCAGCATTTT. Translation gives CASSRGLAQHF.

The genes are TRBV12-3 or TRBV12-4 and TRBJ2-1; no firm D call. The CDR3 is 13 amino acids. Trimming cost V 3 bases and J 6 bases, with 9 bases left between them. DNA for the CDR3: TGTGCCAGCAGTTTGGGCCTCCCCAATGAGCAGTTCTTC. This encodes CASSLGLPNEQFF.

This chain connects TRBV2 to TRBJ1-4; D might be TRBD1 (5 bases). There are 15 residues in the CDR3. Germline CDR1 SNHLY, CDR2 FYNNEI. The V gene lost 3 bases and the J gene lost 5 bases, with 13 bases spanning the gap. CDR3 amino acids: CASSEQAGGNEKLFF. CDR3 coding DNA: TGTGCCAGCAGTGAGCAGGCCGGGGGAAATGAAAAACTGTTTTTT.

The V call is TRBV10-3, the J call TRBJ2-7; the match to TRBD2 covers 7 bases. The CDR3 runs to 17 residues. Trimming at V came to 4 bases and at J to 3 bases, leaving 15 bases not matched to a gene. CDR1 and CDR2 from the germline V gene are ENHRY and SYGVKD. The CDR3 DNA follows: TGTGCCATCAGTGGGGGGGATCGGAGCGGGGCCCACTACGAGCAGTACTTC. Protein sequence: CAISGGDRSGAHYEQYF.

The J gene is TRBJ2-1, the V gene TRBV25-1, with D unclear. V was cut by 3 bases and J by 0 bases, with 18 bases left in between. The CDR3 contains 18 residues. CDR1 and CDR2 from the germline V gene are MGHDK and SYGVNS. The CDR3 sequence: CASSDPSNNPSSYNEQFF. The CDR3, as DNA: TGTGCCAGCAGTGACCCATCCAACAACCCAAGCTCCTACAATGAGCAGTTCTTC.